These 27 T cell receptor beta chains originate from one sample sequenced in a study of shared clonotypes between healthy human individuals. Clones were read by immunoSEQ multiplex PCR, and TCRdb kept only the in-frame ones, dropping some. The top ten hold roughly 1% of the sample, which has some 2,000,000 clones, roughly 95% seen once. Positively selected for CCR7, the CD45RO-negative cells used as naive CD8 cells excluded terminally differentiated effector memory CD45RA+ cells. The sequencing sample was made of naive CD8+ T cells sorted from blood. All receptors come from a man between 18 and 35 years old in good health.

The rearrangement joins TRBV6-5 to TRBJ2-1; no firm D call. V lost 3 bases and J 3 bases, leaving 15 bases between the germline ends. The CDR3 is 16 residues long. Germline V gives CDR1 MNHEY, CDR2 SVGAGI. CDR3 amino acids: CASSYQAGNYYNEQFF. In nucleotides, the CDR3 is TGTGCCAGCAGTTATCAAGCCGGTAATTACTACAATGAGCAGTTCTTC.

The V gene is TRBV6-5, the J gene TRBJ1-2; 11 bases match TRBD1. Looked up from germline, CDR1 is MNHEY and CDR2 is SVGAGI. The V gene end was trimmed by 6 bases and the J gene end by 8 bases; junction bases not matched to a gene: 11. The length of the CDR3 is 15 residues. The CDR3 bases are TGTGCCAGCAGCCCCCTCGGGACAGGGGGTAGAGGCTACACCTTC. Translating it yields CASSPLGTGGRGYTF.

V gene TRBV2 combines with J gene TRBJ2-7; 12 bases align to TRBD2. The CDR3 extends over 14 amino acids. The V gene end was trimmed by 5 bases and the J gene end by 4 bases; junction bases not matched to a gene: 3. Per germline, CDR1 SNHLY and CDR2 FYNNEI. The CDR3 loop reads CASSTSGRSYEQYF. The CDR3, as DNA: TGTGCCAGCAGTACTAGCGGGAGGAGTTACGAGCAGTACTTC.

The chain is built from TRBV4-2 and TRBJ2-7; 9 bases map to TRBD2. Losses at the gene ends were 0 bases for V and 4 bases for J; bases not matched to a gene: 7. The CDR3 has 16 residues. Germline V gene sequence: CDR1 LGHNA, CDR2 YNFKEQ. This CDR3 is CASSQESAGGQYEQYF. As DNA, the CDR3 is TGTGCCAGCAGCCAAGAATCCGCGGGGGGGCAGTACGAGCAGTACTTC.

Concerning this clone itself: Other DNA sequences in this specimen translate into the identical CDR3. The chain couples TRBV5-6 to TRBJ2-7; D remains ambiguous. The CDR3 has 12 residues. V lost 0 bases, J lost 1 base, and 2 bases lay in between. Germline V CDR1 and CDR2: SGHDT, YYEEEE. This chain's CDR3 is CASSLESYEQYF. CDR3 bases: TGTGCCAGCAGCTTGGAGTCCTACGAGCAGTACTTC.

The chain has TRBV9 and TRBJ2-5; 10 bases agree with TRBD2. V gave up 3 bases and J gave up 4 bases; unmatched junction bases: 9. The CDR3 consists of 16 residues. CDR1 and CDR2 (germline): SGDLS, YYNGEE. The CDR3 DNA reads TGTGCCAGCAGCGCCACGACTAGCGGGTCCTTAGAGACCCAGTACTTC. It codes for CASSATTSGSLETQYF.

Here the CDR3 DNA reads TGTGCCAGCAGCCGAACCCCGACAGGGGACACTGAAGCTTTCTTT. This sequence encodes CASSRTPTGDTEAFF. The chain links TRBV11-2 to TRBJ1-1, with 8 bases aligning to TRBD1. Germline trimming cut 5 bases from V and 3 bases from J; bases unmatched to any gene: 8. This CDR3 has 15 residues. Germline CDR1 and CDR2: SGHAT and FQNNGV.

V gene TRBV5-1 combines with J gene TRBJ2-3, with 9 bases lining up with TRBD1. The J segment lost 2 bases and the V segment lost 4 bases, leaving 5 bases of the junction unmatched. The CDR3 consists of 15 residues. Germline CDR1 is SGHRS and CDR2 is YFSETQ. CDR3 sequence (DNA): TGCGCCAGCAGCCCGGGACAGGGTCACACAGATACGCAGTATTTT. Translated, it gives CASSPGQGHTDTQYF.

The J gene is TRBJ1-3, the V gene TRBV9; no definite D call. V lost 0 bases, J lost 4 bases, and 14 bases lay in between. Germline V gives CDR1 SGDLS, CDR2 YYNGEE. CDR3 length: 16 residues. CDR3 sequence reads: CASSVGWEVSGNTIYF. The CDR3 nucleotides are TGTGCCAGCAGCGTAGGCTGGGAGGTATCGGGAAACACCATATATTTT.

The V call is TRBV5-6, the J call TRBJ1-2, with TRBD1 matching over 7 bases. The V gene's germline CDR1 is SGHDT and CDR2 YYEEEE. CDR3 size: 15 residues. V was pared by 4 bases and J by 4 bases, with 10 bases of the junction left unmatched. The CDR3 spells CASSLTTGLSYGYTF. CDR3 sequence (DNA): TGTGCCAGCAGCCTAACGACAGGGCTGAGCTATGGCTACACCTTC.

This chain joins TRBV7-9 and TRBJ2-1; 7 nucleotides agree with TRBD1. V lost 4 bases to trimming and J lost 3 bases; unmatched junction nucleotides: 6. The germline gives CDR1 SEHNR, CDR2 FQNEAQ (reference sequence). CDR3 length equals 15 residues. The CDR3 DNA follows: TGTGCCAGCAGCTGGGACAGTTTAATCTACAATGAGCAGTTCTTC. It yields the protein CASSWDSLIYNEQFF.

This chain joins TRBV4-3 and TRBJ1-2; D remains unclear. The ends were cut back, 0 bases at V and 4 bases at J, with 12 bases in the middle. Germline lookup yields CDR1 LGHNA and CDR2 YSLEER. The CDR3 consists of 15 residues. The CDR3 coding sequence is TGCGCCAGCAGCCAAGACGGCTTTGGGGTCTATGGCTACACCTTC. Amino acid sequence: CASSQDGFGVYGYTF.

In its sample, this clone was seen once. This chain connects TRBV28 to TRBJ1-1, with 7 bases fitting TRBD1. The CDR3 runs 20 residues. Germline V CDR1 and CDR2: MDHEN, SYDVKM. J lost 5 bases, V lost 4 bases, and 25 bases had no gene match. CDR3 DNA sequence: TGTGCCAGCAGTTGGGCCCCTGGGTTGACAGGGAGACAAGAGGGGACTGAAGCTTTCTTT. Its translation: CASSWAPGLTGRQEGTEAFF.

This chain uses TRBV30 with TRBJ1-4; the D is unclear. Germline loops: CDR1 GTSNPN, CDR2 SVGIG (reference sequence). The CDR3 totals 16 residues. V gave up 1 base and J gave up 8 bases, with 20 bases separating them. As DNA, the CDR3 is TGTGCCTGGAGTGCACCGGAGGGCAGAAACTTCGAAAAACTGTTTTTT. It specifies CAWSAPEGRNFEKLFF. Based on the CDR3 plus reference TRBV30 and TRBJ1-4, the full variable domain is SQTIHQWPATLVQPVGSPLSLECTVEGTSNPNLYWYRQAAGRGLQLLFYSVGIGQISSEVPQNLSASRPQDRQFILSSKKLLLSDSGFYLCAWSAPEGRNFEKLFFGSGTQLSVL.

The chain carries TRBV19 and TRBJ1-1, with a tentative D call TRBD1 (5 bases). CDR3 length: 13 residues. Germline lookup yields CDR1 LNHDA and CDR2 SQIVND (reference sequence). With 6 bases removed from V and 3 bases from J, the gap between germline ends came to 11 bases. This chain's CDR3 is CASRPRAYTEAFF. The CDR3 coding sequence is TGTGCCAGTAGGCCCAGGGCTTACACTGAAGCTTTCTTT.

V usage is TRBV7-6 and J usage is TRBJ1-1, with unresolved D. Germline CDR1 and CDR2: SGHVS and FNYEAQ. This CDR3 has 15 residues. V lost 0 bases and J 4 bases, leaving 12 bases between the germline ends. CDR3 protein: CASSLAQLGPTEAFF. DNA of the CDR3: TGTGCCAGCAGCTTAGCGCAGTTAGGGCCCACTGAAGCTTTCTTT.

V is TRBV27 and J is TRBJ2-1; D is unresolved. The CDR3 length is 14 residues. The germline V and J ends were trimmed by 6 bases and 6 bases, with 15 bases remaining between them. CDR1 and CDR2 (germline): MNHEY, SMNVEV (reference sequence). The CDR3 here is CASSIYTPGNEQFF. In nucleotides, the CDR3 is TGTGCCAGCAGCATATACACCCCTGGCAATGAGCAGTTCTTC.

The CDR3 DNA reads as TGTGCCAGCAGTTACGAGGGGTGGGATGGCTACACCTTC. The encoded protein is CASSYEGWDGYTF. The rearrangement links TRBV6-6 to TRBJ1-2; weak D call: TRBD1 (5 bases). This CDR3 spans 13 amino acids. Germline V gene data show CDR1 as MNHNY and CDR2 as SVGAGI (reference sequence). Trimming took off 2 bases at V and 6 bases at J, with 10 bases between the two ends.

This clone was detected a few times. The chain is built from TRBV5-4 and TRBJ1-6, with D uncertain. V dropped 0 bases and J dropped 10 bases, with 8 bases sitting between them. The germline V gene has CDR1 SGHNT and CDR2 YYREEE (reference sequence). The CDR3 contains 13 residues. CDR3 nucleotide sequence: TGTGCCAGCAGCTTGGGTGGCGCCTCACCCCTCCACTTT. Its protein is CASSLGGASPLHF.

The chain is built from TRBV15 and TRBJ2-7; the D gene could be TRBD1 or TRBD2 (7 bases each). The CDR3 is made up of 15 amino acids. V was pared by 0 bases and J by 5 bases, with 14 bases between. The germline V gene encodes CDR1 LNHNV and CDR2 YYDKDF (reference sequence). CDR3 coding DNA: TGTGCCACCAGCAGAGATGGGGAGGGGGCTCACGAGCAGTACTTC. Translated, it gives CATSRDGEGAHEQYF.

As regards this clone: Different DNA sequences within this sample yield the same CDR3. This chain links TRBV9 with TRBJ2-7; TRBD1 agrees at 7 bases. This CDR3 is built from 14 residues. CDR1 is SGDLS and CDR2 is YYNGEE in the germline V gene. Losses at the gene ends were 4 bases for V and 1 base for J; bases not matched to a gene: 5. For the CDR3, the DNA is TGTGCCAGCAGCCCACCGGGACAGTCCTACGAGCAGTACTTC. Its protein is CASSPPGQSYEQYF.

Only one count was recorded for this clone. V and J are TRBV2 and TRBJ2-1; TRBD2 might be the D (5 bases). Germline CDR1 SNHLY, CDR2 FYNNEI. The CDR3 contains 11 residues. Between the trimmed V and J ends, which lost 10 bases and 7 bases, there was a span of 11 bases. CDR3 nucleotides: TGTGCCACCGCACTAGGGAATGAGCAGTTCTTC. Translating gives CATALGNEQFF.

The CDR3 sequence: CASRSTQNAVGGEQYF. For the CDR3, the DNA is TGCGCCAGCAGATCAACCCAAAACGCTGTGGGGGGCGAGCAGTACTTC. The chain recombines TRBV10-2 with TRBJ2-7; D might be TRBD2 (6 bases). V was shortened by 6 bases and J by 6 bases, with 24 bases between the two germline ends. CDR3 size: 16 residues. Germline lookup yields CDR1 WSHSY and CDR2 SAAADI.

With respect to this clone: The same CDR3 is also encoded by other DNA sequences in this sample. V and J are TRBV7-8 and TRBJ2-1; tentative D call: TRBD2 (5 bases). The V gene's germline CDR1 is SGHVS and CDR2 FQNEAQ. V shed 0 bases and J shed 6 bases, with 6 bases lying between them. This CDR3 contains 13 residues. The chain's CDR3 is CASSLAGGNEQFF. The CDR3 DNA reads TGTGCCAGCAGCTTAGCAGGAGGCAATGAGCAGTTCTTC.

This clone was seen a handful of times. The chain carries TRBV30 and TRBJ1-2; D possibly corresponds to TRBD1 (5 bases). The CDR3 runs to 13 residues. The V end was cut by 4 bases, the J end by 4 bases, with 13 bases between. The germline V gene has CDR1 GTSNPN and CDR2 SVGIG (reference sequence). CDR3 in DNA: TGTGCCTGGACAGGGCTTCAGGGCTATGGCTACACCTTC. It encodes CAWTGLQGYGYTF.

Remarks on this clone: Additional DNA sequences in this sample encode the identical CDR3. The chain recombines TRBV2 with TRBJ2-7; 7 nucleotides match TRBD1. The CDR3 spans 13 residues. Germline CDR1 SNHLY, CDR2 FYNNEI. The ends lost 5 bases at V and 1 base at J; junction bases unmatched: 2. In DNA form, the CDR3 reads TGTGCCAGCAGTCTGGGACAGTCCTACGAGCAGTACTTC. The encoded protein is CASSLGQSYEQYF.

The chain is built from TRBV27 and TRBJ1-4, with 8 positions matching TRBD1. The ends lost 5 bases at V and 2 bases at J; junction bases unmatched: 7. This CDR3 is 16 amino acids long. Germline CDR1 reads MNHEY; CDR2 reads SMNVEV (reference sequence). DNA for the CDR3: TGTGCCAGCAGTCCCTTCCGGACAGGGACTAATGAAAAACTGTTTTTT. This encodes CASSPFRTGTNEKLFF.